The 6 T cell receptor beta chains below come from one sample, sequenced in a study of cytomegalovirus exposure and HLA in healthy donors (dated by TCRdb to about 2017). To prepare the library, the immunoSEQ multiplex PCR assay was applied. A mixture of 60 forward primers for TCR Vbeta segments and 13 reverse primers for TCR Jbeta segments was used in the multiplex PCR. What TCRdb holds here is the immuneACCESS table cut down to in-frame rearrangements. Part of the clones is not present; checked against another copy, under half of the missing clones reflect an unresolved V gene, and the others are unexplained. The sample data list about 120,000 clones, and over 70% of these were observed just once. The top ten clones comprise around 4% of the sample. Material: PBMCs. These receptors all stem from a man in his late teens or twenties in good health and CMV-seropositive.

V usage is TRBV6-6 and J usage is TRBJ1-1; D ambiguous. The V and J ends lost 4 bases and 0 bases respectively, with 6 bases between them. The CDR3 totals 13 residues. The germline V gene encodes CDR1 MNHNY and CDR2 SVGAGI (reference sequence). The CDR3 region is CASSSNLNTEAFF. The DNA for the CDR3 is TGTGCCAGCAGTTCCAACTTGAACACTGAAGCTTTCTTT.

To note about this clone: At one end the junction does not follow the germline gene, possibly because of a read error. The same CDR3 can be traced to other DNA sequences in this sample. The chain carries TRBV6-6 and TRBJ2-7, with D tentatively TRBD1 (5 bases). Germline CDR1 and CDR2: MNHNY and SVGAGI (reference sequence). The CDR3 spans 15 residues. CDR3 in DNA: TGCGCCAGCAGTTTAGGTAGGGGCAGTTCGGGCGAGCAGTACTTC. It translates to CASSLGRGSSGEQYF.

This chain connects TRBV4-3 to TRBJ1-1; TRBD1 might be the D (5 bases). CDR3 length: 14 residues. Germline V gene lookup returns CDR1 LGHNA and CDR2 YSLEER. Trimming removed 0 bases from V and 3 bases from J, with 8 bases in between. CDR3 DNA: TGCGCCAGCAGCCAAGAAGGGGTAGACACTGAAGCTTTCTTT. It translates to CASSQEGVDTEAFF.

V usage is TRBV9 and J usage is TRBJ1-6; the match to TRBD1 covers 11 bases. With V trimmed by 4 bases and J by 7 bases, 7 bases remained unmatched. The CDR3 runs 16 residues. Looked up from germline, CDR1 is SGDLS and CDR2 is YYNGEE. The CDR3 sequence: CASSLGTGGLNSPLHF. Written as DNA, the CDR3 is TGTGCCAGCAGCCTAGGGACAGGGGGATTGAATTCACCCCTCCACTTT.

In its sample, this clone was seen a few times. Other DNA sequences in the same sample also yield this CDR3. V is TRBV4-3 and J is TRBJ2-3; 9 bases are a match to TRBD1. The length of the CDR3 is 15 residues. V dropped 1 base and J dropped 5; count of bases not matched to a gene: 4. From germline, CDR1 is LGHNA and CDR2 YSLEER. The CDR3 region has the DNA TGCGCCAGCAGCCAAGCAGGGACAGGGCAAGATACGCAGTATTTT. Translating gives CASSQAGTGQDTQYF.

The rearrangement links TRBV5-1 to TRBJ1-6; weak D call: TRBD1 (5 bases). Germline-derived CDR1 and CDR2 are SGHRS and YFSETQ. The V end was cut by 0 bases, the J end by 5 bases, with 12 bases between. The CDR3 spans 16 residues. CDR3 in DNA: TGCGCCAGCAGCTTGGGGACTGGGGGGAATAATTCACCCCTCCACTTT. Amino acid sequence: CASSLGTGGNNSPLHF.